This T cell receptor beta chain emerged from a study of cytomegalovirus exposure and HLA in healthy donors. The primer mix had 60 Vbeta and 13 Jbeta primers. Sequenced by immunoSEQ multiplex PCR; TCRdb stores in-frame clones only, minus some. The sample holds around 120,000 clones, about 80% seen once. Trimming left V 7 bases short and J 1 base short, with 28 bases between. The CDR3 consists of 19 residues. CDR1 and CDR2 (germline): LNHDA, SQIVND (reference sequence). The sequence was collected from a female donor in good health and CMV-seropositive. Material: PBMCs. V and J are TRBV19 and TRBJ1-1; D is perhaps TRBD1 (5 bases). The CDR3 DNA sequence: TGTGCCAGTAAAGAGTACCGACGGACGGGACTGTCAAGGAACACTGAAGCTTTCTTT. It is translated as CASKEYRRTGLSRNTEAFF.